The rows below give T cell receptor beta chains drawn from one sample of a study of beta chain features in type 1 diabetes. The method was immunoSEQ multiplex PCR; TCRdb's version includes in-frame clones alone and lacks a portion of them. The sample contains about 210,000 clones, 11% of which appear only once. Sequenced sample: central memory CD4+ T cells from blood. These receptors originate from a man younger than 35 in good health. The CDR3 runs from the conserved cysteine through the conserved F or W. The D gene is left open where the match is weak.

d_call: -
v_call: TRBV6-1
cdr3_aa: CASSPDGSYEQYF

d_call: TRBD2
v_call: TRBV6-1
cdr3_aa: CASSEAWTSGLEEEFF

d_call: -
v_call: TRBV4-3
cdr3_aa: CASSQYREAEQFF

d_call: TRBD1
v_call: TRBV29-1
cdr3_aa: CSVGTGDNQPQHF

d_call: -
v_call: TRBV28
cdr3_aa: CASSLGSEQYF

d_call: TRBD1
v_call: TRBV6-1
cdr3_aa: CASVVGQGEWGYTF

d_call: -
v_call: TRBV18
cdr3_aa: CASSPSWGPSGANVLTF

d_call: -
v_call: TRBV9
cdr3_aa: CARSVAGKGGVSYEQYF

d_call: -
v_call: TRBV9
cdr3_aa: CASSVSGYSYNEQFF

d_call: -
v_call: TRBV29-1
cdr3_aa: CSVDHRANTEAFF

d_call: -
v_call: TRBV30
cdr3_aa: CAWSVYGEQPQHF

d_call: TRBD2
v_call: TRBV7-2
cdr3_aa: CASSLVAGWDTGELFF

d_call: TRBD2
v_call: TRBV4-3
cdr3_aa: CASSQSGLAEADEQFF

d_call: TRBD2
v_call: TRBV7-9
cdr3_aa: CASSFRMAHGAGKDNEQFF

d_call: -
v_call: TRBV7-2
cdr3_aa: CASSLALIYEQYF

d_call: -
v_call: TRBV5-1
cdr3_aa: CASSLGWGSSGNTIYF

d_call: TRBD1
v_call: TRBV9
cdr3_aa: CASSVVTGVDTQYF

d_call: -
v_call: TRBV9
cdr3_aa: CASSVGSGSGEQYF

d_call: -
v_call: TRBV5-6
cdr3_aa: CASSLYVAGQGTDTQYF

d_call: -
v_call: TRBV29-1
cdr3_aa: CSVTSVRWGEQYF